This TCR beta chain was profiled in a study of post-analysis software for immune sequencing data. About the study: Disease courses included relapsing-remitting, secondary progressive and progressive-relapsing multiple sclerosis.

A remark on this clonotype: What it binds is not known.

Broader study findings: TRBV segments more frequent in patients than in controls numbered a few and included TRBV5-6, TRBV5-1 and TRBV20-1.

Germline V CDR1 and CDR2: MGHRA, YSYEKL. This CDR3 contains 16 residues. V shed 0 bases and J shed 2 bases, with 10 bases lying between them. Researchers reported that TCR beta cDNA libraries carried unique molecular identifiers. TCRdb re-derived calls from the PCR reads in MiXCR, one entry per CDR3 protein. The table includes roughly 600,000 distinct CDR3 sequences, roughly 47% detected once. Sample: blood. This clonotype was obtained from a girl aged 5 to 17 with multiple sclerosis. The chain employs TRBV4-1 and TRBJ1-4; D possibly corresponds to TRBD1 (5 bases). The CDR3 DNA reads TGCGCCAGCAGCCAAGATGTGGGGCCTACTAATGAAAAACTGTTTTTT. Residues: CASSQDVGPTNEKLFF.